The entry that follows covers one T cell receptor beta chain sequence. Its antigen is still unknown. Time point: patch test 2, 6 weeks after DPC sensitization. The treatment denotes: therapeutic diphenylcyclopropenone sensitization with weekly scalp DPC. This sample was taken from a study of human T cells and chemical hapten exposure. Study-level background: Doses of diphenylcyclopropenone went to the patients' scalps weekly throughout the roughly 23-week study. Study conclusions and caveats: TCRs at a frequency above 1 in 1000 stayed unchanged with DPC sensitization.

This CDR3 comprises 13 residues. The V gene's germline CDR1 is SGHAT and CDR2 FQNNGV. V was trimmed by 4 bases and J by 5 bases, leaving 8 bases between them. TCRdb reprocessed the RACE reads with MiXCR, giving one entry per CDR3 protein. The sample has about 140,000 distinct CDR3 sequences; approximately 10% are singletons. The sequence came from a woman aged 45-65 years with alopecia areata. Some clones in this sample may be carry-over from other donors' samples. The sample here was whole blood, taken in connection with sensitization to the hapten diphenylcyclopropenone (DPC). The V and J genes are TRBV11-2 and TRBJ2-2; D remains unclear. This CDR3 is CASSSSPTGELFF. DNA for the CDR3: TGTGCCAGCAGCTCTTCACCTACCGGGGAGCTGTTTTTT.